Detailed here is one TCR beta chain. The antigen is not known. The CDR3 runs 14 residues. Trimming pared 4 bases from V and 6 bases from J, leaving 19 bases between. CDR1 GTSNPN and CDR2 SVGIG come from the germline V gene (reference sequence). The data originate from a study of CD8 T cells in Susac syndrome. Points from the study as a whole: TCR sequencing and HLA analysis covered a relatively small number of individuals.

Random hexamers were used to reverse transcribe roughly 0.45 to 1 ug of RNA. The method of amplification for TCR beta CDR3 was immunoSEQ multiplex PCR, covering 54 Vbeta and 13 Jbeta. TCRdb fed the immunoSEQ multiplex PCR reads into MiXCR, producing one record per CDR3 protein. The table includes approximately 170,000 distinct CDR3 sequences, roughly 94% detected once. Negative isolation was applied to CD8+ and CD4+ T cells, and FACS enrichment was applied to TEMRA cells. The specimen was CD4+ T cells from PBMCs. The chain carries TRBV30 and TRBJ2-7, with D hard to call. This clonotype was sampled from a human donor with multiple sclerosis. Here the CDR3 reads CAWNNIPRFGEQYF. For the CDR3, the DNA is TGTGCCTGGAACAACATCCCGCGGTTCGGCGAGCAGTACTTC.